This entry features one T cell receptor beta chain sequence. The sample is drawn from a study of blood T cell repertoires in COVID-19. On the study more broadly: The samples span acute and convalescent COVID-19 from the United States, Italy and Spain.

Recruitment covered some 25 US areas and drew participants whose ages spanned roughly 18 to 90 years. J lost 7 bases, V lost 3 bases, and 8 bases had no gene match. There are 15 residues in the CDR3. Germline CDR1 is DFQATT and CDR2 is SNEGSKA (reference sequence). Method: immunoSEQ multiplex PCR; TCRdb's copy keeps in-frame clones and lacks some. This sample has about 270,000 clones, with 80% to 90% found just once. The TCR sequence derives from a woman between 25 and 40 years old with acute COVID-19. The material sequenced was PBMCs or T cells enriched from blood (not recorded which). The rearrangement links TRBV20-1 to TRBJ2-1, with 11 bases fitting TRBD2. CDR3 residues: CSASRPSGRNNEQFF. The CDR3 nucleotides read TGCAGTGCTAGTAGGCCTAGCGGGAGGAATAATGAGCAGTTCTTC.